Listed below are T cell receptor beta chains from one sample, sequenced in a study of breast tumors, draining lymph nodes, adjacent tissues. Via MiXCR, TCRdb re-called the multiplex PCR reads, giving one row per CDR3 protein. Of some 140,000 distinct CDR3 sequences listed, about 20% are singletons. Sequencing was carried out using axillary lymph node tissue. The source of these receptors is a female donor with breast cancer. Some clones in this sample may be carry-over from other donors' samples. Both conserved end residues are part of each CDR3. Each record gives: CDR3 protein, CDR3 DNA, V gene, D gene, clone size, J gene. The D gene is left open where the match is weak. Some rows have no size entry. The others give once, few or many, or a class for an expanded clone.

CDR3 protein: CASSHSEAEQFF; CDR3 DNA: TGTGCCAGCAGCCATAGCGAGGCTGAGCAGTTCTTC; V gene: TRBV3-1; D gene: .; clone size: many; J gene: TRBJ2-1
CDR3 protein: CSARDPRGYNQPQHF; CDR3 DNA: TGCAGTGCTAGAGATCCGCGGGGGTACAATCAGCCCCAGCATTTT; V gene: TRBV20-1; D gene: .; clone size: many; J gene: TRBJ1-5
CDR3 protein: CATSREWGVPGANVLTF; CDR3 DNA: TGTGCCACCAGCAGAGAATGGGGGGTCCCTGGGGCCAACGTCCTGACTTTC; V gene: TRBV15; D gene: .; clone size: many; J gene: TRBJ2-6
CDR3 protein: CATTKGDTQYF; CDR3 DNA: TGCGCCACCACGAAGGGAGATACGCAGTATTTT; V gene: TRBV5-1; D gene: .; clone size: many; J gene: TRBJ2-3
CDR3 protein: CASSLSSGAEKLFF; CDR3 DNA: TGTGCCAGCAGTCTCAGTTCGGGTGCCGAAAAACTGTTTTTT; V gene: TRBV7-9; D gene: .; clone size: many; J gene: TRBJ1-4
CDR3 protein: CASSLGGRDSSYEQYF; CDR3 DNA: TGCGCCAGCAGCTTGGGCGGTCGGGACAGTTCCTACGAGCAGTACTTC; V gene: TRBV5-1; D gene: TRBD1; clone size: many; J gene: TRBJ2-7
CDR3 protein: CASSLQGARNYGYTF; CDR3 DNA: TGTGCCAGTAGTCTTCAGGGGGCGAGAAACTATGGCTACACCTTC; V gene: TRBV19; D gene: TRBD1; clone size: many; J gene: TRBJ1-2
CDR3 protein: CASSTQYRTENTF; CDR3 DNA: TGTGCCAGTAGTACCCAGTACAGAACGGAGAATACCTTC; V gene: TRBV19; D gene: .; clone size: many; J gene: TRBJ1-2
CDR3 protein: CASSIRGLAGRNEQFF; CDR3 DNA: TGTGCCAGTAGTATCCGGGGACTAGCGGGCAGAAATGAGCAGTTCTTC; V gene: TRBV19; D gene: TRBD2; clone size: few; J gene: TRBJ2-1
CDR3 protein: CASSLVGASGSYEQYF; CDR3 DNA: TGTGCCAGCAGCTTAGTGGGGGCTAGCGGGAGCTACGAGCAGTACTTC; V gene: TRBV7-9; D gene: TRBD2; clone size: many; J gene: TRBJ2-7
CDR3 protein: CASSPGQETQYF; CDR3 DNA: TGTGCCAGTAGTCCCGGGCAAGAGACCCAGTACTTC; V gene: TRBV19; D gene: .; clone size: many; J gene: TRBJ2-5
CDR3 protein: CASSPQVTETRCF; CDR3 DNA: TGTGCCAGCTCCCCACAGGTCACAGAGACCCGGTGCTTC; V gene: TRBV11-2; D gene: .; clone size: .; J gene: TRBJ2-5
CDR3 protein: CASSYWGGGNTEAFF; CDR3 DNA: TGTGCCAGCAGCTACTGGGGGGGAGGGAACACTGAAGCTTTCTTT; V gene: TRBV7-8; D gene: .; clone size: once; J gene: TRBJ1-1
CDR3 protein: CASSQDWARGLSTQYF; CDR3 DNA: TGCGCCAGCAGCCAAGATTGGGCTCGAGGCCTCAGTACGCAGTATTTT; V gene: TRBV4-1; D gene: .; clone size: many; J gene: TRBJ2-3
CDR3 protein: CAWSPGQGAVYNSPLHF; CDR3 DNA: TGTGCCTGGAGCCCAGGACAGGGGGCCGTCTATAATTCACCCCTCCACTTT; V gene: TRBV30; D gene: TRBD1; clone size: many; J gene: TRBJ1-6